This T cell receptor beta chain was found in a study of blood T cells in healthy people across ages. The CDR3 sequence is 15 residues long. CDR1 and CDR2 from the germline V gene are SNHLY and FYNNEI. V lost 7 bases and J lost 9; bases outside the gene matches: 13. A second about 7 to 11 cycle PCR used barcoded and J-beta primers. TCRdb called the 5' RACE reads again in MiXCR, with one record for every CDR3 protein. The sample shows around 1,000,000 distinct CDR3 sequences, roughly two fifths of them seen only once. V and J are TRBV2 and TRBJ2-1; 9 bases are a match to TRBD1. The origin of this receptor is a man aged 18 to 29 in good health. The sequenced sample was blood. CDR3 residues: CASKKWDRVVGEQFF. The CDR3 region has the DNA TGTGCCAGCAAGAAATGGGACAGGGTGGTCGGTGAGCAGTTCTTC.